The TCR beta chain described here comes from a study of T-cell memory formation after mild COVID-19. A single record per CDR3 protein comes from TCRdb applying MiXCR to the 5' RACE reads. This repertoire shows around 390,000 distinct CDR3 sequences, roughly 15% found once; its top ten account for 20% to 25%. The germline CDR1 and CDR2 sequences are SGHVS and FNYEAQ. The CDR3 runs to 13 residues. Trimming stripped 5 bases from V and 10 bases from J, with 15 bases between. The chain combines TRBV7-6 with TRBJ1-5, with D maybe TRBD1 (5 bases). The receptor comes from a man between 18 and 35 years old who had mild COVID-19 (a few samples of this study predate the infection). Cell type and time point are not known. The sample taken for sequencing was PBMCs or a T cell subset sorted from them (not recorded which). CDR3 loop: CASSPWGEEPQHF. The CDR3 DNA reads TGTGCCAGCAGCCCCTGGGGGGAGGAACCCCAGCATTTT. Supplemented by reference TRBV7-6 and TRBJ1-5, the full variable domain reads GAGVSQSPRYKVTKRGQDVALRCDPISGHVSLYWYRQALGQGPEFLTYFNYEAQQDKSGLPNDRFSAERPEGSISTLTIQRTEQRDSAMYRCASSPWGEEPQHFGDGTRLSIL.